These 13 T cell receptor beta chains came from one sample sequenced in a study of T-cell memory formation after mild COVID-19. MiXCR, applied by TCRdb to the 5' RACE reads, yields one record per CDR3 protein. Of hundreds of thousands of distinct CDR3 sequences listed, 18% are singletons. Sequenced sample: PBMCs or a T cell subset sorted from them (not recorded which). The receptors originated from an adult woman who had mild COVID-19 (a few samples of this study predate the infection). Cell type and time point are not known.

This clonotype was seen a handful of times. The chain uses TRBV30 and TRBJ2-3; TRBD1 is a possible D gene (6 bases). V gave up 1 base and J gave up 2 bases, with 13 bases separating them. Per the germline V gene, CDR1 is GTSNPN and CDR2 is SVGIG (reference sequence). This CDR3 region has 15 residues. CDR3: CAWSEVTGLTDTQYF. In DNA, the CDR3 is TGTGCCTGGAGTGAGGTTACAGGGCTCACAGATACGCAGTATTTT. Using reference TRBV30 and TRBJ2-3 for the parts outside the CDR3, the full variable domain is SQTIHQWPATLVQPVGSPLSLECTVEGTSNPNLYWYRQAAGRGLQLLFYSVGIGQISSEVPQNLSASRPQDRQFILSSKKLLLSDSGFYLCAWSEVTGLTDTQYFGPGTRLTVL.

This clonotype was seen a handful of times. The chain has TRBV5-1 and TRBJ2-5, with 10 positions matching TRBD2. Germline V CDR1 and CDR2: SGHRS, YFSETQ. V gave up 4 bases and J gave up 5 bases; unmatched junction bases: 17. The CDR3 spans 18 residues. CDR3 sequence: CASSRTGTSVIPGETQYF. DNA for the CDR3: TGCGCCAGCAGCCGGACCGGGACTAGCGTTATTCCGGGGGAGACCCAGTACTTC.

The rearrangement uses TRBV7-9 and TRBJ2-3; D uncertain. Germline V CDR1 and CDR2: SEHNR, FQNEAQ (reference sequence). The CDR3 spans 11 residues. V was trimmed by 8 bases and J by 2 bases, leaving 5 bases between them. CDR3 DNA: TGTGCCAGCCCCCACACAGATACGCAGTATTTT. Translation gives CASPHTDTQYF.

For the CDR3, the DNA is TGTGCCAGCAGCCAAGATGGTGGGCAGATGGGTCAGCCCCAGCATTTT. Translating it yields CASSQDGGQMGQPQHF. The V call is TRBV3-1, the J call TRBJ1-5; D gene unclear. The germline V gene has CDR1 LGHDT and CDR2 YNNKEL (reference sequence). Trimming left V 0 bases short and J 6 bases short, with 15 bases between. The CDR3 sequence is 16 residues long.

This clonotype was observed a few times. V usage is TRBV27 and J usage is TRBJ1-5; 10 bases line up with TRBD1. The CDR3 has 14 amino acids. CDR1 and CDR2 (germline): MNHEY, SMNVEV (reference sequence). The V and J ends lost 3 bases and 5 bases, in that order; junction bases with no gene match: 1. CDR3 sequence (DNA): TGTGCCAGCAGTTTGACAGGGGGCCATCAGCCCCAGCATTTT. It codes for CASSLTGGHQPQHF.

The V gene is TRBV20-1, the J gene TRBJ2-2; possible D gene TRBD1, 6 bases. Trimming stripped 1 base from V and 4 bases from J, with 19 bases between. CDR1 and CDR2 (germline): DFQATT, SNEGSKA (reference sequence). The CDR3 sequence is 17 residues long. In DNA, the CDR3 is TGCAGTGCTAGAGCCCCGGGACACCTAAGGGGCACCGGGGAGCTGTTTTTT. This translates into CSARAPGHLRGTGELFF.

The chain recombines TRBV15 with TRBJ2-1, with TRBD2 matching 10 bases. CDR1 and CDR2 from the germline V gene are LNHNV and YYDKDF (reference sequence). The CDR3 runs 15 residues. V was pared by 5 bases and J by 2 bases, with 3 bases of the junction left unmatched. The CDR3 region is CATSLAGVAYNEQFF. The DNA of the CDR3 is TGTGCCACCAGCCTAGCGGGAGTGGCCTACAATGAGCAGTTCTTC. The complete variable domain, with remaining parts taken from reference TRBV15 and TRBJ2-1, reads DAMVIQNPRYQVTQFGKPVTLSCSQTLNHNVMYWYQQKSSQAPKLLFHYYDKDFNNEADTPDNFQSRRPNTSFCFLDIRSPGLGDTAMYLCATSLAGVAYNEQFFGPGTRLTVL.

The V call is TRBV7-8, the J call TRBJ2-3; D unclear. Trimming left V 0 bases short and J 4 bases short, with 8 bases between. Germline V gene data show CDR1 as SGHVS and CDR2 as FQNEAQ. The CDR3 runs to 14 residues. The CDR3 protein is CASSLARVADTQYF. The CDR3 region has the DNA TGTGCCAGCAGCTTAGCTAGGGTCGCAGATACGCAGTATTTT.

In this sample, this clonotype turned up a few times. V usage is TRBV7-9 and J usage is TRBJ2-5; 11 nucleotides line up with TRBD2. The germline gives CDR1 SEHNR, CDR2 FQNEAQ (reference sequence). Losses at the gene ends were 8 bases for V and 3 bases for J; bases not matched to a gene: 5. The CDR3 totals 14 residues. CDR3 bases: TGTGCCAGCGGGCTAGCGGGGGGAGAAGAGACCCAGTACTTC. Translation gives CASGLAGGEETQYF.

The V and J genes are TRBV24-1 and TRBJ2-2; D is undetermined. Germline CDR1 and CDR2: KGHDR and SFDVKD. CDR3 length equals 14 residues. V was pared by 4 bases and J by 6 bases, with 11 bases between. This CDR3 is CATSESVWAGELFF. Written as DNA, the CDR3 is TGTGCCACCAGTGAATCGGTGTGGGCCGGGGAGCTGTTTTTT.

This chain connects TRBV13 to TRBJ2-5; TRBD2 aligns across 9 bases. V trimming: 5 bases; J trimming: 2 bases; junction bases outside the gene matches: 6. Germline-derived CDR1 and CDR2 are PRHDT and FYEKMQ (reference sequence). CDR3 length: 15 amino acids. Here the CDR3 DNA reads TGTGCCAGCAGCGCAACGGGACTAGCTCAAGAGACCCAGTACTTC. As protein: CASSATGLAQETQYF.

This clonotype was seen a handful of times. J is TRBJ2-2 and V is TRBV5-1, with D unclear. V was shortened by 6 bases and J by 3 bases, with 12 bases between the two germline ends. Germline V gene sequence: CDR1 SGHRS, CDR2 YFSETQ. This CDR3 contains 14 residues. The CDR3 protein is CASKDAGHTGELFF. CDR3 DNA: TGCGCCAGCAAGGATGCCGGCCACACCGGGGAGCTGTTTTTT.

The chain carries TRBV7-9 and TRBJ1-1; D possibly corresponds to TRBD1 (5 bases). Germline assignment: CDR1 SEHNR and CDR2 FQNEAQ (reference sequence). The CDR3 covers 16 residues. With 5 bases removed from V and 0 bases from J, the gap between germline ends came to 16 bases. In DNA form, the CDR3 reads TGTGCCAGCAGCCCACGGGACCCTTCTATGAACACTGAAGCTTTCTTT. As protein: CASSPRDPSMNTEAFF.